This entry describes one TCR beta chain. Its antigen remains unidentified. No much larger clone is present one base from it, and per-base qualities are unavailable. This entry is derived from a study of T-cell reconstitution after alpha-beta-depleted transplantation in children (dated by TCRdb to the mid-2010s). Regarding the research as a whole: Using TCR repertoire profiling, the study followed T-cell immune reconstitution in a quantitative way in children after TCRalphabeta/CD19-depleted allogeneic hematopoietic cell transplantation.

This specimen's treatment or condition label, interpreted: allogeneic hematopoietic cell transplantation with graft depleted of TCRalphabeta T cells and CD19 B cells. The children who served as transplant recipients had been given grafts of TCRalphabeta/CD19-depleted allogeneic hematopoietic cells. The CDR3 runs 15 residues from the cysteine to the phenylalanine. The read is trimmed to its CDR3 DNA, 45 bases read in frame from base 1. A distance of 12 bases separates the germline ends of V and J, which lose 0 bases and 3 bases respectively. From a lookup of the germline V gene, CDR1 and CDR2 are SGHTA and FQGNSA. Library preparation employed PCR. The instrument given in TCRdb is Illumina HiSeq 2500. TCR library preparation used molecular barcoding, with unique molecular identifiers applied to normalize quantification of the TCRbeta repertoire. TCRdb's own reprocessing of the public reads used fastp at Q25 and MiXCR and kept productive beta chains. Rows matching on CDR3 protein sequence are summarized as one entry with the most common DNA and genes. The sample has about 580,000 distinct CDR3 sequences on record, under 25% of them singletons. Jointly, the top ten make up approximately 14% of the sample.

General findings and caveats noted by the study authors: Over the following months the frequencies of hyperexpanded clones went down, and after one year T-cell counts and TCRbeta diversity were mostly credited to newly produced T cells. About two months after transplant, the apparently early recovery of alphabetaT-cell counts reportedly depended on just several hundred clones that had expanded rapidly and came from non-depleted graft cells. In some patients, high TCRbeta diversity at day 60 was attributed to recipient T cells and intrathymic progenitors that had survived conditioning.

The sequence was obtained from a boy in the first two years of life who had a stem cell transplant for acute myeloid leukemia, so the T cells may come from the graft donor. This receptor chain uses TRBV7-2 and TRBJ2-7; TRBD2 is perhaps the D gene, given 6 matching bases. Sequencing was performed on PBMCs, mostly from graft donor cells, taken 360 days after TCRalphabeta/CD19-depleted stem cell transplant. Here is the DNA: TGTGCCAGCAGCTTAGCCGGGGGTCCAATCTACGAGCAGTACTTC. Its protein reads: CASSLAGGPIYEQYF.